Shown below are 11 T cell receptor beta chains from a single sample sequenced in a study of cytomegalovirus exposure and HLA in healthy donors. It was with 60 Vbeta and 13 Jbeta primers that the PCR ran. Sequencing used immunoSEQ multiplex PCR; TCRdb keeps in-frame clones, though not all of them. This sample has 120,000 to 150,000 clones, with roughly three fifths found just once. The sample consisted of PBMCs. The receptor source for this set is a male donor in good health and CMV-seronegative.

This clone was seen a handful of times. The genes are TRBV7-2 and TRBJ2-5; D gene unclear. CDR1 and CDR2 (germline): SGHTA, FQGNSA. The CDR3 has 12 amino acids. With 0 bases removed from V and 5 bases from J, the gap between germline ends came to 4 bases. The CDR3 DNA reads as TGTGCCAGCAGCTTAGCCAGGGAGACCCAGTACTTC. It codes for CASSLARETQYF.

The V and J genes are TRBV28 and TRBJ2-1, with D possibly matching TRBD2 (7 bases). The CDR3 contains 15 residues. V lost 4 bases to trimming and J lost 4 bases, with 14 bases between them. Germline values: CDR1 MDHEN, CDR2 SYDVKM. CDR3 region: CASSSPGGPYNEQFF. The DNA of the CDR3 is TGTGCCAGCAGTTCGCCCGGGGGGCCGTACAATGAGCAGTTCTTC.

This clone showed up just a few times. The chain links TRBV29-1 to TRBJ2-7; the D gene is possibly TRBD1 (6 bases). Trimming left V 1 base short and J 6 bases short, with 13 bases between. This CDR3 is built from 13 residues. Per germline, CDR1 SQVTM and CDR2 ANQGSEA. CDR3 in DNA: TGCAGCGTTGAAGGGGCAGGGGCGGCCGAGCAGTACTTC. It translates to CSVEGAGAAEQYF.

V is TRBV19 and J is TRBJ2-3; 7 nucleotides match TRBD2. Losses at the gene ends were 4 bases for V and 2 bases for J; bases not matched to a gene: 3. The CDR3 covers 14 residues. Germline V CDR1 and CDR2: LNHDA, SQIVND (reference sequence). The CDR3 spells CASSTSGNTDTQYF. The CDR3 coding sequence is TGTGCCAGTAGTACGAGCGGGAACACAGATACGCAGTATTTT.

V usage is TRBV7-2 and J usage is TRBJ2-3; TRBD2 agrees at 10 bases. V lost 0 bases, J lost 9 bases, and 15 bases stayed unmatched. CDR1 and CDR2 from the germline V gene are SGHTA and FQGNSA. The CDR3 length is 18 residues. The CDR3: CASSLAERGGLFARTQYF. The CDR3 DNA reads as TGTGCCAGCAGCTTAGCGGAGCGGGGGGGCCTGTTTGCTAGAACGCAGTATTTT.

The chain is built from TRBV30 and TRBJ2-1; 7 bases align to TRBD1. The CDR3 is 14 amino acids. Germline CDR1 and CDR2: GTSNPN and SVGIG (reference sequence). V was pared by 1 base and J by 6 bases, with 6 bases of the junction left unmatched. CDR3 region: CAWSAGTVANEQFF. DNA for the CDR3: TGTGCCTGGAGTGCCGGGACAGTGGCCAATGAGCAGTTCTTC.

This rearrangement joins TRBV29-1 to TRBJ1-2; D ambiguous. Germline V gene sequence: CDR1 SQVTM, CDR2 ANQGSEA. V was clipped by 6 bases and J by 7 bases, with 15 bases between them. The CDR3 sequence is 12 residues long. The CDR3 reads CSVTGSLGGYTF. The CDR3 nucleotides are TGCAGCGTAACCGGGTCTTTGGGTGGCTACACCTTC.

The CDR3, as DNA: TGTGCCAGCAGCCGCCTACAGGGGGCGGGTGGCTACACCTTC. Amino acids: CASSRLQGAGGYTF. The V and J genes are TRBV6-5 and TRBJ1-2, with TRBD1 matching over 9 bases. This CDR3 is 14 amino acids long. Trimming cost V 6 bases and J 7 bases; bases outside gene matches: 9. Germline CDR1 and CDR2: MNHEY and SVGAGI.

V and J are TRBV5-4 and TRBJ2-7; 10 positions agree with TRBD1. Germline loops: CDR1 SGHNT, CDR2 YYREEE (reference sequence). This CDR3 region has 15 residues. With V trimmed by 4 bases and J by 0 bases, 4 bases remained unmatched. The CDR3 region has the DNA TGTGCCAGCAGCCTGGGACAGGGGAACTCCTACGAGCAGTACTTC. Protein: CASSLGQGNSYEQYF.

CDR3 nucleotide sequence: TGCAGCGTTGACCCTGAGGGATCAGATACGCAGTATTTT. Its protein product is CSVDPEGSDTQYF. The chain joins TRBV29-1 to TRBJ2-3; a possible D gene is TRBD2 (5 bases). V was pared by 3 bases and J by 4 bases, with 11 bases between. Germline CDR1 is SQVTM and CDR2 is ANQGSEA. This CDR3 has 13 amino acids.

V and J are TRBV29-1 and TRBJ2-7; D perhaps matches TRBD1 (6 bases). V was trimmed by 7 bases and J by 6 bases, leaving 22 bases between them. Germline V CDR1 and CDR2: SQVTM, ANQGSEA. This CDR3 is built from 14 residues. CDR3 DNA sequence: TGCAGCGCCGAGGCCGGGACACGGAGCCCCGAGCAGTACTTC. Amino acid sequence: CSAEAGTRSPEQYF.